Following are 20 T cell receptor beta chains from one sample sequenced in a study of blood T cell repertoires in COVID-19. TCRdb keeps only in-frame clones here, not all; method: immunoSEQ multiplex PCR. The sample shows more than 400,000 clones, about nine tenths of them seen only once. The material sequenced was PBMCs or T cells enriched from blood (not recorded which). Receptors were obtained from a man between 18 and 29 years old who had recovered from COVID-19.

The chain recombines TRBV6-5 with TRBJ1-6, with 7 positions matching TRBD1. The CDR3 is 16 residues long. Per germline, CDR1 MNHEY and CDR2 SVGAGI. The V and J ends lost 4 bases and 7 bases, in that order; junction bases with no gene match: 10. CDR3 residues: CASSSHPPGQNSPLHF. CDR3 coding DNA: TGTGCCAGCAGTTCGCACCCACCGGGACAGAATTCACCCCTCCACTTT.

The CDR3 nucleotides read TGTGCCAGCAGTGTGGCAGAGAACACTGAAGCTTTCTTT. This codes for CASSVAENTEAFF. The chain carries TRBV2 and TRBJ1-1; no firm D call. The V end lost 4 bases, the J end lost 1 base, and 7 bases lay between the germline ends. Germline-derived CDR1 and CDR2 are SNHLY and FYNNEI. The CDR3 length is 13 residues.

The chain carries TRBV11-3 and TRBJ1-5; D uncertain. Trimming removed 1 base at V and 4 bases at J, with 5 bases between. The CDR3 has 13 residues. Germline CDR1 SGHNT, CDR2 YENEEA. The CDR3, as DNA: TGTGCCAGCAGCTTAGTCCCTAATCAGCCCCAGCATTTT. Amino acids: CASSLVPNQPQHF.

This chain connects TRBV5-6 to TRBJ2-7, with a tentative D call TRBD2 (5 bases). The germline gives CDR1 SGHDT, CDR2 YYEEEE. The CDR3 length is 14 residues. V was clipped by 2 bases and J by 2 bases, with 11 bases between them. CDR3 region: CASSLVATPYEQYF. CDR3 in DNA: TGTGCCAGCAGCTTAGTAGCGACCCCCTACGAGCAGTACTTC.

J is TRBJ2-7 and V is TRBV2, with a tentative D call TRBD1 (6 bases). CDR3 length: 13 residues. The ends were cut back, 4 bases at V and 3 bases at J, with 10 bases in the middle. Germline V gene sequence: CDR1 SNHLY, CDR2 FYNNEI. In DNA, the CDR3 is TGTGCCAGCAGTGCACAGGGACGCTACGAGCAGTACTTC. It translates to CASSAQGRYEQYF.

The chain recombines TRBV11-1 with TRBJ1-3; D is unresolved. Per the germline V gene, CDR1 is SGHAT and CDR2 is FQDESV (reference sequence). V dropped 1 base and J dropped 0 bases, with 7 bases sitting between them. CDR3 length: 15 amino acids. CDR3 residues: CASSLERYSGNTIYF. The CDR3 DNA follows: TGTGCCAGCAGCTTAGAACGGTACTCTGGAAACACCATATATTTT.

The chain joins TRBV27 to TRBJ1-6; 9 bases agree with TRBD1. CDR3 length: 16 residues. V lost 3 bases to trimming and J lost 6 bases; unmatched junction nucleotides: 6. CDR1 and CDR2 from the germline V gene are MNHEY and SMNVEV (reference sequence). The CDR3 loop reads CASSFEPGQGNSPLHF. CDR3 nucleotides: TGTGCCAGCAGTTTTGAACCGGGACAGGGTAATTCACCCCTCCACTTT.

The gene calls are TRBV28 and TRBJ1-5; possibly TRBD1 for D (5 bases). This CDR3 contains 15 residues. The germline V gene has CDR1 MDHEN and CDR2 SYDVKM. Trimming left V 7 bases short and J 6 bases short, with 19 bases between. This chain's CDR3 is CASKGSAGFGQPQHF. For the CDR3, the DNA is TGTGCCAGCAAAGGTAGTGCAGGGTTTGGTCAGCCCCAGCATTTT.

This chain uses TRBV19 with TRBJ1-5; D not certain. CDR3 length equals 17 residues. Trimming shortened V by 3 bases and J by 4 bases, and 19 bases separated the two germline ends. Per the germline V gene, CDR1 is LNHDA and CDR2 is SQIVND (reference sequence). In nucleotides, the CDR3 is TGTGCCAGTAGTATTCGTTCCGGGAGAAAGCAGAATCAGCCCCAGCATTTT. Translated, it gives CASSIRSGRKQNQPQHF.

The table lists this clone with a count of one. The V and J genes are TRBV6-5 and TRBJ1-2; D is ambiguous. The CDR3 is made up of 11 amino acids. Per germline, CDR1 MNHEY and CDR2 SVGAGI. V was cut by 9 bases and J by 2 bases, with 7 bases left in between. CDR3 nucleotide sequence: TGTGCCAGTCTAGGAAACTATGGCTACACCTTC. Translated: CASLGNYGYTF.

V gene TRBV27 combines with J gene TRBJ2-3; D gene ambiguous. Trimming pared 6 bases from V and 2 bases from J, leaving 18 bases between. The CDR3 has 16 amino acids. Germline CDR1 reads MNHEY; CDR2 reads SMNVEV (reference sequence). CDR3 coding DNA: TGTGCCAGCAGCTTTTGGGCGACGCAACTCACAGATACGCAGTATTTT. This codes for CASSFWATQLTDTQYF.

This chain connects TRBV6-5 to TRBJ1-4; D not certain. CDR3 size: 14 residues. V shed 2 bases and J shed 8 bases, with 12 bases lying between them. Germline CDR1 and CDR2: MNHEY and SVGAGI. This chain's CDR3 is CASSYRSRGEKLFF. The CDR3 DNA is TGTGCCAGCAGTTACCGCTCCCGGGGAGAAAAACTGTTTTTT.

The V and J genes are TRBV2 and TRBJ1-1; possibly TRBD1 for D (5 bases). Trimming shortened V by 6 bases and J by 4 bases, and 15 bases separated the two germline ends. The CDR3 loop spans 14 amino acids. The germline V gene encodes CDR1 SNHLY and CDR2 FYNNEI. As DNA, the CDR3 is TGTGCCAGCAGCGATCAACCAGGGATCACTGAAGCTTTCTTT. Encoded protein: CASSDQPGITEAFF.

The CDR3 coding sequence is TGTGCCAGTCGTCAACGCAGGGGGCCCTCTCAGCCCCAGCATTTT. Amino acid sequence: CASRQRRGPSQPQHF. This chain links TRBV28 with TRBJ1-5; the match to TRBD1 covers 8 bases. Germline V gives CDR1 MDHEN, CDR2 SYDVKM. Losses at the gene ends were 9 bases for V and 6 bases for J; bases not matched to a gene: 13. The CDR3 extends over 15 amino acids.

The rearrangement uses TRBV14 and TRBJ1-5; TRBD1 matches at 8 bases. J gave up 9 bases and V 4 bases, and 5 bases lay outside the gene matches. The CDR3 contains 13 residues. Germline CDR1 reads SGHDN; CDR2 reads FVKESK. CDR3 loop: CASSPSTGVPQHF. The CDR3 DNA reads as TGTGCCAGCAGCCCCTCGACAGGGGTGCCCCAGCATTTT.

The rearrangement joins TRBV24-1 to TRBJ1-5, with D maybe TRBD1 (6 bases). Germline CDR1 reads KGHDR; CDR2 reads SFDVKD. Trimming took off 9 bases at V and 3 bases at J, with 20 bases between the two ends. The CDR3 consists of 16 residues. CDR3 nucleotide sequence: TGTGCCACCGGATCGTCATCTACAGGGTTCAATCAGCCCCAGCATTTT. Encoded protein: CATGSSSTGFNQPQHF.

The chain carries TRBV12-3 or TRBV12-4 and TRBJ1-1; D is perhaps TRBD1 (5 bases). CDR3 length equals 13 residues. With 3 bases removed from V and 10 bases from J, the gap between germline ends came to 15 bases. This CDR3 reads CASSLPGVRAAFF. The CDR3 DNA sequence: TGTGCCAGCAGTTTGCCGGGGGTGAGGGCAGCTTTCTTT.

The J gene is TRBJ2-1, the V gene TRBV6-5; 10 nucleotides match TRBD1. The CDR3 loop spans 14 amino acids. Per the germline V gene, CDR1 is MNHEY and CDR2 is SVGAGI. After removal of 8 bases from V and 9 bases from J, the junction contained 10 bases not matched to a gene. The CDR3 DNA sequence: TGTGCCAGCCGAACCGGGACAGGGGTTTCTGAGCAGTTCTTC. It codes for CASRTGTGVSEQFF.

This chain connects TRBV12-3 or TRBV12-4 to TRBJ2-3; TRBD2 might be the D (5 bases). The V and J ends lost 4 bases and 3 bases respectively, with 8 bases between them. The CDR3 length is 13 residues. The CDR3 here is CASSYRDTDTQYF. CDR3 DNA sequence: TGTGCCAGCAGTTACCGGGATACAGATACGCAGTATTTT.

The chain couples TRBV7-9 to TRBJ2-7; D is uncertain. In germline, CDR1 is SEHNR, CDR2 FQNEAQ (reference sequence). The CDR3 runs 12 residues. V lost 5 bases and J 2 bases, leaving 7 bases between the germline ends. This CDR3 reads CASSQEAYEQYF. The CDR3 nucleotides are TGTGCCAGCAGCCAGGAAGCCTACGAGCAGTACTTC.